Listed below are T cell receptor beta chains from one sample, sequenced in a study of T cell responses to AZD1222 COVID-19 vaccine. Clones were read by immunoSEQ multiplex PCR, and TCRdb kept only the in-frame ones, dropping some. Here the sample spans roughly 110,000 clones, 80% to 85% being singletons. The sequenced sample was peripheral blood, obtained on day 0 of AZD1222 vaccination. These receptors came from an adult in good health. The CDR3 runs from the conserved cysteine through the conserved F or W. A D gene is named only where the DNA matches it firmly. Not all rows give a size; the values are once, few, many and, for expanded clones, a class.

J gene: TRBJ2-2; clone size: NA; D gene: TRBD2; V gene: TRBV19; CDR3 protein: CATRLAGAAGELFF; CDR3 DNA: TGTGCCACCCGACTAGCGGGAGCGGCCGGGGAGCTGTTTTTT
J gene: TRBJ1-1; clone size: NA; D gene: NA; V gene: TRBV6-5; CDR3 protein: CASSQSPAMNTEAFF; CDR3 DNA: TGTGCCAGCAGTCAATCACCAGCGATGAACACTGAAGCTTTCTTT
J gene: TRBJ1-5; clone size: NA; D gene: TRBD1; V gene: TRBV4-2; CDR3 protein: CASSQDLTGGRGQPQHF; CDR3 DNA: TGTGCCAGCAGCCAAGATCTAACGGGTGGCAGGGGGCAGCCCCAGCATTTT
J gene: TRBJ1-2; clone size: NA; D gene: NA; V gene: TRBV28; CDR3 protein: CASSGPGVDYGYTF; CDR3 DNA: TGTGCCAGCAGTGGCCCCGGGGTAGACTATGGCTACACCTTC
J gene: TRBJ2-7; clone size: NA; D gene: NA; V gene: TRBV12-3/TRBV12-4; CDR3 protein: CASRAGGRYEQYF; CDR3 DNA: TGTGCCAGCAGAGCGGGCGGCCGCTACGAGCAGTACTTC
J gene: TRBJ1-6; clone size: NA; D gene: NA; V gene: TRBV3-1/TRBV3-2; CDR3 protein: CASSQNMNSPLHF; CDR3 DNA: TGTGCCAGCAGCCAAAACATGAATTCACCCCTCCACTTT
J gene: TRBJ1-4; clone size: NA; D gene: NA; V gene: TRBV7-6; CDR3 protein: CASSLSPTNEKLFF; CDR3 DNA: TGTGCCAGCAGCTTAAGCCCAACTAATGAAAAACTGTTTTTT
J gene: TRBJ2-1; clone size: NA; D gene: NA; V gene: TRBV12-5; CDR3 protein: CASGQGNEQFF; CDR3 DNA: TGTGCTAGTGGACAGGGTAATGAGCAGTTCTTC
J gene: TRBJ2-2; clone size: NA; D gene: TRBD2; V gene: TRBV28; CDR3 protein: CASGKEREYTGELFF; CDR3 DNA: TGTGCCAGCGGAAAGGAGCGGGAGTACACCGGGGAGCTGTTTTTT
J gene: TRBJ1-3; clone size: NA; D gene: NA; V gene: TRBV5-1; CDR3 protein: CASSLEGSGSWGNTIYF; CDR3 DNA: TGCGCCAGCAGCTTGGAGGGGAGCGGTTCGTGGGGAAACACCATATATTTT
J gene: TRBJ1-1; clone size: NA; D gene: NA; V gene: TRBV20-1; CDR3 protein: CSASRLLNPEAFF; CDR3 DNA: TGCAGTGCTAGTCGATTGCTTAATCCTGAAGCTTTCTTT
J gene: TRBJ1-1; clone size: NA; D gene: NA; V gene: TRBV7-9; CDR3 protein: CASSFSRAVEAFF; CDR3 DNA: TGTGCCAGCAGCTTTAGTAGGGCCGTTGAAGCTTTCTTT
J gene: TRBJ2-2; clone size: NA; D gene: NA; V gene: TRBV28; CDR3 protein: CASSYEGGNTGELFF; CDR3 DNA: TGTGCCAGCAGTTATGAGGGAGGGAACACCGGGGAGCTGTTTTTT
J gene: TRBJ2-5; clone size: NA; D gene: NA; V gene: TRBV5-1; CDR3 protein: CASSLGLTYQETQYF; CDR3 DNA: TGCGCCAGCAGCTTGGGCCTGACGTACCAAGAGACCCAGTACTTC
J gene: TRBJ2-2; clone size: few; D gene: TRBD1; V gene: TRBV28; CDR3 protein: CASSFVVTGVATGELFF; CDR3 DNA: TGTGCCAGCAGTTTTGTGGTGACAGGGGTTGCCACCGGGGAGCTGTTTTTT
J gene: TRBJ2-3; clone size: few; D gene: NA; V gene: TRBV19; CDR3 protein: CASSIGRSAQYF; CDR3 DNA: TGTGCCAGTAGTATTGGGCGATCTGCGCAGTATTTT
J gene: TRBJ2-3; clone size: NA; D gene: NA; V gene: TRBV18; CDR3 protein: CASSPGNIDTQYF; CDR3 DNA: TGTGCCAGCTCACCGGGTAATATAGATACGCAGTATTTT
J gene: TRBJ1-2; clone size: NA; D gene: TRBD1; V gene: TRBV5-1; CDR3 protein: CASSSQDRASDGYTF; CDR3 DNA: TGCGCCAGCAGCTCCCAGGACAGGGCTTCTGATGGCTACACCTTC
J gene: TRBJ2-2; clone size: once; D gene: NA; V gene: TRBV5-1; CDR3 protein: CASSLDPGAGTGELFF; CDR3 DNA: TGCGCCAGCAGCTTGGATCCGGGAGCAGGAACCGGGGAGCTGTTTTTT
J gene: TRBJ1-1; clone size: NA; D gene: NA; V gene: TRBV6-5; CDR3 protein: CASSNPGAQNAGF; CDR3 DNA: TGTGCCAGCAGCAACCCGGGGGCTCAGAATGCGGGGTTT
J gene: TRBJ1-1; clone size: NA; D gene: NA; V gene: TRBV30; CDR3 protein: CARGSLNTEAFF; CDR3 DNA: TGTGCGAGGGGCAGTCTGAACACTGAAGCTTTCTTT
J gene: TRBJ1-3; clone size: NA; D gene: NA; V gene: TRBV4-1; CDR3 protein: CASSHPPAGGSGNTIYF; CDR3 DNA: TGCGCCAGCAGCCACCCTCCCGCCGGGGGTTCAGGAAACACCATATATTTT
J gene: TRBJ2-7; clone size: once; D gene: TRBD2; V gene: TRBV7-9; CDR3 protein: CASSDRGRARYEQYF; CDR3 DNA: TGTGCCAGCAGCGATCGAGGGAGGGCGCGTTACGAGCAGTACTTC
J gene: TRBJ2-1; clone size: NA; D gene: NA; V gene: TRBV5-1; CDR3 protein: CASSLEASEYNEQFF; CDR3 DNA: TGCGCCAGCAGCTTGGAGGCTAGCGAGTACAATGAGCAGTTCTTC
J gene: TRBJ1-2; clone size: NA; D gene: NA; V gene: TRBV18; CDR3 protein: CASSSGSRAGYGYTF; CDR3 DNA: TGTGCCAGCTCGTCCGGGTCCCGAGCGGGCTATGGCTACACCTTC
J gene: TRBJ2-1; clone size: NA; D gene: NA; V gene: TRBV9; CDR3 protein: CASSPTGQLGEQFF; CDR3 DNA: TGTGCCAGCAGCCCCACGGGGCAGTTGGGTGAGCAGTTCTTC
J gene: TRBJ2-1; clone size: NA; D gene: NA; V gene: TRBV2; CDR3 protein: CASSEGPTYNEQFF; CDR3 DNA: TGTGCCAGCTCAGAGGGGCCTACCTACAATGAGCAGTTCTTC
J gene: TRBJ2-7; clone size: few; D gene: NA; V gene: TRBV27; CDR3 protein: CASSLRTLSPHEQYF; CDR3 DNA: TGTGCCAGCAGTTTGAGGACCCTTTCTCCCCACGAGCAGTACTTC
J gene: TRBJ2-1; clone size: once; D gene: NA; V gene: TRBV2; CDR3 protein: CASSPVQVSSYNEQFF; CDR3 DNA: TGTGCCAGCAGCCCAGTCCAGGTTTCATCCTACAATGAGCAGTTCTTC
J gene: TRBJ2-3; clone size: NA; D gene: NA; V gene: TRBV10-3; CDR3 protein: CAISETFTDTQYF; CDR3 DNA: TGTGCCATCAGTGAGACCTTCACAGATACGCAGTATTTT
J gene: TRBJ1-6; clone size: few; D gene: NA; V gene: TRBV6-5; CDR3 protein: CASSGLHNSPLHF; CDR3 DNA: TGTGCCAGCAGCGGGTTACATAATTCACCCCTCCACTTT
J gene: TRBJ1-1; clone size: NA; D gene: NA; V gene: TRBV19; CDR3 protein: CASSIVGTNTEAFF; CDR3 DNA: TGTGCCAGTAGTATAGTCGGGACCAACACTGAAGCTTTCTTT
J gene: TRBJ1-1; clone size: NA; D gene: NA; V gene: TRBV6-5; CDR3 protein: CASSYSRQNEAFF; CDR3 DNA: TGTGCCAGCAGTTACTCCCGACAGAATGAAGCTTTCTTT